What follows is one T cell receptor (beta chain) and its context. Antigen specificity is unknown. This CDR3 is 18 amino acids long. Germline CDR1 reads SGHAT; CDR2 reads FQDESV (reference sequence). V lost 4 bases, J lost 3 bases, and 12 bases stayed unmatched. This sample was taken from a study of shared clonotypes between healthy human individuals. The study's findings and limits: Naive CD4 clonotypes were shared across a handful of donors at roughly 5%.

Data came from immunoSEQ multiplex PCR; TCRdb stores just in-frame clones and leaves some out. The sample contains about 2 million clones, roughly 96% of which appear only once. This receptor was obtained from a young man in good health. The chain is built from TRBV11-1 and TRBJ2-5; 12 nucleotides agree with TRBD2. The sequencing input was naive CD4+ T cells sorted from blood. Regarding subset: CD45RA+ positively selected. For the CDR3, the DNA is TGTGCCAGCAGCTGGGAGGAGGTACTAGCGGGGGGCGAAGAGACCCAGTACTTC. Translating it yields CASSWEEVLAGGEETQYF.